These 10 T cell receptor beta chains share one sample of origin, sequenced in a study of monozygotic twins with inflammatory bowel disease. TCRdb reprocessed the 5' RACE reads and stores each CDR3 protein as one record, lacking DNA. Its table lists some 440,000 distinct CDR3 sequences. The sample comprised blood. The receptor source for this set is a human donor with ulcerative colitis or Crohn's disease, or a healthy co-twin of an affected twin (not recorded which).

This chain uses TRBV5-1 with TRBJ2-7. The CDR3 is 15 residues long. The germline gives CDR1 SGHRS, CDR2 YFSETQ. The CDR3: CASSEQHPSNYEQYF.

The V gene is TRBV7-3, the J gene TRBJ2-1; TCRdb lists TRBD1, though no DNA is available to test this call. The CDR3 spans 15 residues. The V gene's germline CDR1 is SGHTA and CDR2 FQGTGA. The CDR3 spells CASSLEQGAYNEQFF.

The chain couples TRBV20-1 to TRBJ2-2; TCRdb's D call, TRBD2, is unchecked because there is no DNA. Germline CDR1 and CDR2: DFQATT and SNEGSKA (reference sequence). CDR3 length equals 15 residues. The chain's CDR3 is CSARGGRWDTGELFF.

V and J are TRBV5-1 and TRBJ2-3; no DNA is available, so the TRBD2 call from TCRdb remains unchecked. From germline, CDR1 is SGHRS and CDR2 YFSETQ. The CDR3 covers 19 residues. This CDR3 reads CASSLGLAGSPTHTDTQYF. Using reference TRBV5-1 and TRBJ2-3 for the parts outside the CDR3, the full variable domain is KAGVTQTPRYLIKTRGQQVTLSCSPISGHRSVSWYQQTPGQGLQFLFEYFSETQRNKGNFPGRFSGRQFSNSRSEMNVSTLELGDSALYLCASSLGLAGSPTHTDTQYFGPGTRLTVL.

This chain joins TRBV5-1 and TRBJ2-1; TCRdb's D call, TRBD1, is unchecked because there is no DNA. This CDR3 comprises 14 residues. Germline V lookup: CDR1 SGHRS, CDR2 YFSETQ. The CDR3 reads CASSLGGGRDEQFF.

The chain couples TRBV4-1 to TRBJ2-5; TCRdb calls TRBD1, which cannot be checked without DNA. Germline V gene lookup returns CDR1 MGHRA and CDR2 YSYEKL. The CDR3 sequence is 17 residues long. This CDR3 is CASSQDVRGQGWETQYF.

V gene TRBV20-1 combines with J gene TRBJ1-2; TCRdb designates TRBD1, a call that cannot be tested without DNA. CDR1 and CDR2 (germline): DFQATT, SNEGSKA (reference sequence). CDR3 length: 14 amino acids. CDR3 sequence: CSAAALDRASGYTF.

CDR3 loop: CASSLDQGVIDTQYF. The genes are TRBV5-1 and TRBJ2-3; as DNA is missing, the TRBD1 call by TCRdb cannot be tested. Germline CDR1 is SGHRS and CDR2 is YFSETQ. The CDR3 is 15 residues long.

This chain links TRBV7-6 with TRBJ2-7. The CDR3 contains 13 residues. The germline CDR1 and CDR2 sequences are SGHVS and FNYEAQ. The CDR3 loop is CASSLNTAYEQYF.

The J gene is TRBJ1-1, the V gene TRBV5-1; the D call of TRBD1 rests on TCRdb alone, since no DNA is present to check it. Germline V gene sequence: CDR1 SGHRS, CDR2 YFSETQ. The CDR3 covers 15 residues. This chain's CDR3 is CASSLLAGKNTEAFF.